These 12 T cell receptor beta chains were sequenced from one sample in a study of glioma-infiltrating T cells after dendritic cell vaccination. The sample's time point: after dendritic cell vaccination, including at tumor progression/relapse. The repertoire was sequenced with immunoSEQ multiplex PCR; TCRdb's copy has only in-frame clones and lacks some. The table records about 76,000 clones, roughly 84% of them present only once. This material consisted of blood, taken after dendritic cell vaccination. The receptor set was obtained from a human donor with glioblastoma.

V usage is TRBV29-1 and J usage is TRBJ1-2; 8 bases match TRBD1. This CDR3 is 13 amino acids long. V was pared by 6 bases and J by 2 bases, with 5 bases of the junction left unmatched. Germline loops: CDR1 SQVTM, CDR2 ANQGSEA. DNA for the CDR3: TGCAGCGTGGGACAGGAAGTGAACTATGGCTACACCTTC. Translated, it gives CSVGQEVNYGYTF.

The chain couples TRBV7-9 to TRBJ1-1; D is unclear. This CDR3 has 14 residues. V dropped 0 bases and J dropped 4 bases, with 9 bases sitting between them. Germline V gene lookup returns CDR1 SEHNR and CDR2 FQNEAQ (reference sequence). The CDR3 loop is CASSLADGLTEAFF. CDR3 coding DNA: TGTGCCAGCAGCTTAGCAGACGGACTCACTGAAGCTTTCTTT.

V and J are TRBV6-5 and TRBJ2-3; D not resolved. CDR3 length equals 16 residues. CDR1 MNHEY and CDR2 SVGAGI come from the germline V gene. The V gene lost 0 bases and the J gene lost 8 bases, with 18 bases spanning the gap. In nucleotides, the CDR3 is TGTGCCAGCAGTTACTCGTTTTCACAAATGGAGCCTACGCAGTATTTT. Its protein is CASSYSFSQMEPTQYF.

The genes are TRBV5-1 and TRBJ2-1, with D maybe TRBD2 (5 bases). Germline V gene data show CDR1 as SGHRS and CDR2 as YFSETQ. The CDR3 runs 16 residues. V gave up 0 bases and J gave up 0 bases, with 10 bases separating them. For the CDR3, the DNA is TGCGCCAGCAGCTTGGGACTAAAGAGCTCCTACAATGAGCAGTTCTTC. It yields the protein CASSLGLKSSYNEQFF.

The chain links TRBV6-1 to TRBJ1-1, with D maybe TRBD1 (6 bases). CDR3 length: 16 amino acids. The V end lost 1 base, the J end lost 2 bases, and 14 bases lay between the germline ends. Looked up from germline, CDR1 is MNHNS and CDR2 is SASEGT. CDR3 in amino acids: CASSEEPRTDNTEAFF. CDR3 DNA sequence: TGTGCCAGCAGTGAAGAACCCCGGACAGACAACACTGAAGCTTTCTTT.

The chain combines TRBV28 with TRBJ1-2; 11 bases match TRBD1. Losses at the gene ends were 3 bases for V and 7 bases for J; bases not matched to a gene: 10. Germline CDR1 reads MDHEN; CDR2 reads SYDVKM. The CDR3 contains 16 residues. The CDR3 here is CASSFAGTGGRGGYTF. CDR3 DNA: TGTGCCAGCAGTTTCGCGGGGACAGGGGGTCGTGGTGGCTACACCTTC.

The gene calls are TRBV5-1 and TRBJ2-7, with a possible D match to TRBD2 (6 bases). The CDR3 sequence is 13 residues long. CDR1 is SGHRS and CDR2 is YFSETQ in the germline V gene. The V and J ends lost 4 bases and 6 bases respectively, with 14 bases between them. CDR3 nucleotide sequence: TGCGCCAGCAGCCAAGGGACCGGGGGCGAGCAGTACTTC. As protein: CASSQGTGGEQYF.

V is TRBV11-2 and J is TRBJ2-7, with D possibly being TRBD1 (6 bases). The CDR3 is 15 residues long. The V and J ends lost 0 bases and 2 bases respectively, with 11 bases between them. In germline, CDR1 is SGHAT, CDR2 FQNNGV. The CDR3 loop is CASSLEVGHPYEQYF. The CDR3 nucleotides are TGTGCCAGCAGCTTAGAAGTGGGACACCCCTACGAGCAGTACTTC.

In DNA, the CDR3 is TGTGCCAGCAGCTTGATGGTTGAACAGCCCTTAACAGATACGCAGTATTTT. Translating it yields CASSLMVEQPLTDTQYF. The gene calls are TRBV5-4 and TRBJ2-3; the D is unclear. Deletions cut 1 base from V and 3 bases from J, with 18 bases between. The CDR3 length is 17 residues. The germline CDR1 and CDR2 sequences are SGHNT and YYREEE (reference sequence).

The CDR3 region is CSVEDAETYEQYF. As DNA, the CDR3 is TGCAGCGTTGAAGATGCGGAGACCTACGAGCAGTACTTC. The chain has TRBV29-1 and TRBJ2-7, with D unclear. Germline V CDR1 and CDR2: SQVTM, ANQGSEA. V was shortened by 0 bases and J by 2 bases, with 8 bases between the two germline ends. The CDR3 extends over 13 amino acids.

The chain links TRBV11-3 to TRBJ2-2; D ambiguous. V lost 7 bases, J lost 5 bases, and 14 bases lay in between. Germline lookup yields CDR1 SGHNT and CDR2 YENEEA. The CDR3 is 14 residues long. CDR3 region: CASTYGSRTGELFF. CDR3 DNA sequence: TGTGCCAGCACCTACGGTAGCCGTACCGGGGAGCTGTTTTTT.

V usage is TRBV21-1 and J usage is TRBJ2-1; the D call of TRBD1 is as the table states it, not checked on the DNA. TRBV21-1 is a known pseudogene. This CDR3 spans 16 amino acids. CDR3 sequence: CASSLTTRDGVDEQFF. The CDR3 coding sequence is TGTGCCAGCTCCCTAACAACCAGGGATGGGGTCGATGAGCAGTTCTTC.